The T cell receptor (beta chain) under discussion was sequenced for a study of vaccination effects on CD4 cells after COVID-19. Study context: Peptides at about 10 ug/ml and IL-2 at about 9.8 IU/ml were added to around 2 million PBMC per well.

From germline, CDR1 is MNHEY and CDR2 SVGEGT. J lost 3 bases, V lost 4 bases, and 7 bases had no gene match. The CDR3 has 16 residues. In regard to this clone: The antigen remains unidentified.

Isolation of CD4+ T cells took place after approximately 10 days of culture. The vaccine given was either BNT162b2 or mRNA-1273, in two doses. People in the vaccine group had not been infected with SARS-CoV-2 before, and their nucleocapsid antibodies were negative. Profiling relied on immunoSEQ multiplex PCR, and the TCRdb table lists in-frame clones only, not all of them. Seen here are tens of thousands of clones, over 70% observed once, and the top ten hold 14% to 15%. Sequenced material: CD4+ T cells from PBMCs cultured without peptide, taken after COVID-19 vaccination. The chain combines TRBV6-2 or TRBV6-3 with TRBJ1-5; 9 nucleotides line up with TRBD1. The clonotype comes from a human donor who received a COVID-19 vaccine. The CDR3: CASSWDRAVINQPQHF. The CDR3 DNA sequence: TGTGCCAGCAGTTGGGACAGGGCTGTTATCAATCAGCCCCAGCATTTT.